The clone carrying this T cell receptor (beta chain) showed up just once. V lost 4 bases, J lost 1 base, and 13 bases lay in between. This CDR3 region has 14 residues. Germline CDR1 SQVTM, CDR2 ANQGSEA. The data stem from a study of blood T cell repertoires in COVID-19. At the level of the study: Researchers got acute and convalescent COVID-19 samples from the United States, Italy and Spain. The analysed material was cDNA or gDNA that came from T cells, B-cell-depleted T cells, or PBMCs.

How the authors handled the data: Nucleated cell number was recorded as an estimate derived from reference gene primer amplification. The data were produced by immunoSEQ multiplex PCR, yet TCRdb's version contains in-frame clones alone and is incomplete. V and J calls and clone size follow that table, whereas D and trimming were derived from the DNA. The sample yields about 210,000 clones, about 88% seen once. The sequencing sample was made of peripheral blood. This clonotype was obtained from a man aged 18-30 years with active or convalescent COVID-19. The chain is built from TRBV29-1 and TRBJ1-1, with D tentatively TRBD1 (5 bases). The CDR3 DNA reads TGCAGCGTTGTTCCGCAGGGTACGAACACTGAAGCTTTCTTT. Its translation is CSVVPQGTNTEAFF.